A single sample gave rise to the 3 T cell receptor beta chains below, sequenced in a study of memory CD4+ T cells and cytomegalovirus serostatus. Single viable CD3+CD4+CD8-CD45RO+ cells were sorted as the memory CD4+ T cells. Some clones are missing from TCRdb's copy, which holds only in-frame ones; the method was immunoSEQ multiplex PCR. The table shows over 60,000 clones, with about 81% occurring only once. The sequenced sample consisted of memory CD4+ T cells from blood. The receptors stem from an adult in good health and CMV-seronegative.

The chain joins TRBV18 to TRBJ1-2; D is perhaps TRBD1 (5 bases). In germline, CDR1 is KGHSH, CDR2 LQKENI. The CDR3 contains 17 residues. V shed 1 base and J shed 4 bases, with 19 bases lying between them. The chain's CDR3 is CASSPRISQGAIYGYTF. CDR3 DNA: TGTGCCAGCTCACCACGAATTAGCCAGGGAGCAATCTATGGCTACACCTTC.

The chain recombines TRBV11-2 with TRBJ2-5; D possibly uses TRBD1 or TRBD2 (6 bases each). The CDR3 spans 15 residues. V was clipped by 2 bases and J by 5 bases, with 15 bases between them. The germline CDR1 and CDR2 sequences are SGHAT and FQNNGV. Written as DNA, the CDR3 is TGTGCCAGCAGCTTAATGGGGGGCGCGACGGAGACCCAGTACTTC. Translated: CASSLMGGATETQYF.

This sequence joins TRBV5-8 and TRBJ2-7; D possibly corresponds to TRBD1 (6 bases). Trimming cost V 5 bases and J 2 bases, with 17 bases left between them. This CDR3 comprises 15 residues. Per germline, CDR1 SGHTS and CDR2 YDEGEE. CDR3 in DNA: TGTGCCAGCAGGTGGCCCCAGGGGAACACCTACGAGCAGTACTTC. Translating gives CASRWPQGNTYEQYF.